What follows is one T cell receptor beta chain and its context. The antigen is unknown. CDR1 is MGHRA and CDR2 is YSYEKL in the germline V gene. The CDR3 consists of 14 residues. V was trimmed by 2 bases and J by 2 bases, leaving 9 bases between them. The data were obtained in a study of shared clonotypes between healthy human individuals. Study-level results: Shared across several donors were around 4.7% of the naive CD4 clonotypes.

The naive CD8 population came from CD45RO-negative cells selected for CCR7, without terminally differentiated effector memory CD45RA+ cells. Assay runs were performed at deep level. Replicate PCRs for sorted subsets used 200 ng DNA; this equaled 25,000 to 30,000 T cell genomes. The repertoire was sequenced with immunoSEQ multiplex PCR; TCRdb's copy has only in-frame clones and lacks some. The sample consists of a few million clones, just over 90% of them appearing once. The chain employs TRBV4-1 and TRBJ2-5; D tentatively fits TRBD1 or TRBD2 (5 bases each). The sequencing sample was made of naive CD8+ T cells from PBMCs. The sequence was obtained from a man aged 18 to 29 in good health. Some clones in this sample may be carry-over from other donors' samples. This CDR3 is CASSQPGTQETQYF. The CDR3 nucleotides are TGCGCCAGCAGCCAACCCGGGACGCAAGAGACCCAGTACTTC.